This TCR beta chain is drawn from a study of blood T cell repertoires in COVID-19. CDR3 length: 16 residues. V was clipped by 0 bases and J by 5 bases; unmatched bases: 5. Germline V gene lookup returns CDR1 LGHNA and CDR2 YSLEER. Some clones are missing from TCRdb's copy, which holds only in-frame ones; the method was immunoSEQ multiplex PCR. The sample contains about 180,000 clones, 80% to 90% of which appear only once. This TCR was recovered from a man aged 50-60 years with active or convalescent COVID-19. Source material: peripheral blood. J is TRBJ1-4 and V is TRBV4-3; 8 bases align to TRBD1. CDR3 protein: CASSQDKDRVNEKLFF. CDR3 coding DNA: TGCGCCAGCAGCCAAGACAAGGACAGGGTAAATGAAAAACTGTTTTTT.